A selection of T cell receptor beta chains follows, all from one sample in a study of beta chain features in type 1 diabetes. Sequencing used immunoSEQ multiplex PCR; TCRdb keeps in-frame clones, though not all of them. The repertoire holds more than 300,000 clones, about 12% seen once, with 0.017% in the top ten. Specimen: naive CD4+ T cells from blood. The receptors were sampled from a man aged 18 to 29 in good health. CDR3s include the opening cysteine and the closing phenylalanine or tryptophan. D genes are given only for firm matches. Only some rows state a clone size, as once, few, many or a class for expanded clones.

V,size,J,D,CDR3,DNA
TRBV9,.,TRBJ2-3,.,CASSVVGRGLTDTQYF,TGTGCCAGCAGCGTAGTGGGGCGGGGGCTCACAGATACGCAGTATTTT
TRBV5-4,few,TRBJ1-1,TRBD1,CASRSDRVNTEAFF,TGTGCCAGCAGATCTGACAGGGTGAACACTGAAGCTTTCTTT
TRBV7-2,few,TRBJ2-1,.,CASSLVVDSAYNEQFF,TGTGCCAGCAGCTTAGTCGTAGACAGCGCCTACAATGAGCAGTTCTTC
TRBV28,.,TRBJ2-7,.,CASSLVGRGANREQYF,TGTGCCAGCAGTTTAGTCGGGAGAGGGGCCAACCGCGAGCAGTACTTC
TRBV5-1,few,TRBJ2-1,TRBD1,CASSFHDRGSYNEQFF,TGCGCCAGCAGCTTCCACGACAGGGGCTCCTACAATGAGCAGTTCTTC
TRBV7-9,.,TRBJ2-7,.,CASSLLARSYEQYF,TGTGCCAGCAGCTTACTCGCCAGGTCTTACGAGCAGTACTTC
TRBV18,few,TRBJ1-5,.,CASSGANGQPQHF,TGTGCCAGCTCAGGTGCCAACGGTCAGCCCCAGCATTTT
TRBV9,few,TRBJ2-6,.,CASSPRQTTGANVLTF,TGTGCCAGCAGCCCCCGACAGACAACCGGGGCCAACGTCCTGACTTTC
TRBV9,.,TRBJ2-1,.,CASSVRDDEQFF,TGTGCCAGCAGCGTCCGAGATGATGAGCAGTTCTTC
TRBV25-1,few,TRBJ2-1,TRBD1,CASSEPGQGFMKQFF,TGTGCCAGCAGTGAGCCGGGACAGGGTTTTATGAAGCAGTTCTTC
TRBV7-2,few,TRBJ2-3,TRBD1,CASSLVGTGSVDTQYF,TGTGCCAGCAGCTTAGTTGGGACAGGGTCCGTAGATACGCAGTATTTT
TRBV27,.,TRBJ2-7,.,CASSPRGGGRTYEQYF,TGTGCCAGCAGTCCGAGGGGAGGGGGTAGGACCTACGAGCAGTACTTC
TRBV4-1,.,TRBJ2-2,.,CASSQRSGSTGELFF,TGCGCCAGCAGCCAAAGGTCGGGAAGCACCGGGGAGCTGTTTTTT
TRBV7-3,few,TRBJ2-6,TRBD1,CASSLWTGGSSGANVLTF,TGTGCCAGCAGCCTCTGGACAGGGGGGTCCTCTGGGGCCAACGTCCTGACTTTC
TRBV19,.,TRBJ2-3,TRBD1,CASRRTGGTDTQYF,TGTGCCAGTAGAAGAACAGGGGGCACAGATACGCAGTATTTT
TRBV27,few,TRBJ1-4,.,CASSMTRTGGLELFF,TGTGCCAGCAGCATGACGAGGACGGGGGGTTTGGAACTGTTTTTT
TRBV19,.,TRBJ2-5,TRBD1,CASSQGTEETQYF,TGTGCCAGTAGCCAAGGGACAGAAGAGACCCAGTACTTC
TRBV4-3,few,TRBJ2-1,TRBD2,CASSQGLPPGGNEQFF,TGCGCCAGCAGCCAAGGACTACCACCGGGAGGCAATGAGCAGTTCTTC
TRBV19,few,TRBJ1-5,TRBD1,CASQGTVNQPQHF,TGTGCCTCCCAGGGGACAGTTAATCAGCCCCAGCATTTT
TRBV30,.,TRBJ2-6,TRBD1,CAWATGAGANVLTF,TGTGCCTGGGCGACAGGGGCTGGGGCCAACGTCCTGACTTTC
TRBV20-1,.,TRBJ2-1,.,CSARLYGEQFF,TGCAGTGCTAGATTATACGGTGAGCAGTTCTTC
TRBV30,.,TRBJ1-5,TRBD1,CAWRGQGVNQPQHF,TGTGCCTGGAGAGGACAGGGGGTCAATCAGCCCCAGCATTTT
TRBV7-9,few,TRBJ1-1,TRBD1,CASSWGDRGNTEAFF,TGTGCCAGCAGCTGGGGGGACAGGGGGAACACTGAAGCTTTCTTT